The rows below give T cell receptor beta chains drawn from one sample of a study of shared clonotypes between healthy human individuals. The data were produced by immunoSEQ multiplex PCR, yet TCRdb's version contains in-frame clones alone and is incomplete. Of 1.4 million or so clones in the sample, approximately 98.5% were seen once. Sequenced sample: naive CD4+ T cells sorted from blood. These receptor sequences come from a man in his thirties or forties in good health. CDR3s include the opening cysteine and the closing phenylalanine or tryptophan. The D gene is left open where the match is weak. Not every row has a clone size; where given, it reads once, few, many or a size class.

d_call: NA
clone_size: NA
v_call: TRBV6-5
j_call: TRBJ2-3
cdr3_nt: TGTGCCAGCAGTTACTCGAAGAGACCGAGCCCAGATACGCAGTATTTT
cdr3_aa: CASSYSKRPSPDTQYF

d_call: NA
clone_size: NA
v_call: TRBV5-4
j_call: TRBJ2-3
cdr3_nt: TGTGCCAGCAGCCGAGACCAATACACGGGTGATACGCAGTATTTT
cdr3_aa: CASSRDQYTGDTQYF

d_call: NA
clone_size: NA
v_call: TRBV29-1
j_call: TRBJ2-7
cdr3_nt: TGCAGCGTTGACGAAGACAAATCTGGCTCCTACGAGCAGTACTTC
cdr3_aa: CSVDEDKSGSYEQYF

d_call: NA
clone_size: NA
v_call: TRBV19
j_call: TRBJ1-5
cdr3_nt: TGTGCCAGTAGTATGACAGTGGGGTATCAGCCCCAGCATTTT
cdr3_aa: CASSMTVGYQPQHF

d_call: NA
clone_size: NA
v_call: TRBV4-1
j_call: TRBJ1-5
cdr3_nt: TGCGCCAGCAGTCCCCTGATGGGGGGGATGGTATTCAATCAGCCCCAGCATTTT
cdr3_aa: CASSPLMGGMVFNQPQHF

d_call: TRBD2
clone_size: NA
v_call: TRBV10-1
j_call: TRBJ2-1
cdr3_nt: TGCGCCAGCAGTAATATCGGACTAGCGGGAGACAATGAGCAGTTCTTC
cdr3_aa: CASSNIGLAGDNEQFF

d_call: TRBD2
clone_size: NA
v_call: TRBV5-1
j_call: TRBJ2-3
cdr3_nt: TGCGCCAGCAGCTTAACTAGCGGGGCCGGAGATACGCAGTATTTT
cdr3_aa: CASSLTSGAGDTQYF

d_call: TRBD1
clone_size: once
v_call: TRBV27
j_call: TRBJ1-5
cdr3_nt: TGTGCCAGCAGTTGGGACAGGGTCGGGAGCAATCAGCCCCAGCATTTT
cdr3_aa: CASSWDRVGSNQPQHF

d_call: NA
clone_size: once
v_call: TRBV29-1
j_call: TRBJ2-6
cdr3_nt: TGCAGCATTACAGGGATCGGGGCCAACGTCCTGACTTTC
cdr3_aa: CSITGIGANVLTF

d_call: NA
clone_size: once
v_call: TRBV20-1
j_call: TRBJ2-1
cdr3_nt: TGCAGTGCTAGACGGGGGGAGCAGTTCTTC
cdr3_aa: CSARRGEQFF

d_call: TRBD1
clone_size: NA
v_call: TRBV18
j_call: TRBJ2-2
cdr3_nt: TGTGCCAGCTCCCCCCGACAGGGTGACTGGGAGCTGTTTTTT
cdr3_aa: CASSPRQGDWELFF

d_call: NA
clone_size: NA
v_call: TRBV7-9
j_call: TRBJ2-1
cdr3_nt: TGTGCCAGCAGCCTAATAGCGGTTCTTACCTACAATGAGCAGTTCTTC
cdr3_aa: CASSLIAVLTYNEQFF

d_call: TRBD1
clone_size: once
v_call: TRBV28
j_call: TRBJ2-4
cdr3_nt: TGTGCCAGCAGTCCTACCCGACAGGGAGCCAAAAACATTCAGTACTTC
cdr3_aa: CASSPTRQGAKNIQYF

d_call: TRBD2
clone_size: once
v_call: TRBV27
j_call: TRBJ2-3
cdr3_nt: TGTGCCAGCAGTTTACGCCCCGGGACTAGCGGGAACACAGATACGCAGTATTTT
cdr3_aa: CASSLRPGTSGNTDTQYF

d_call: NA
clone_size: NA
v_call: TRBV19
j_call: TRBJ1-5
cdr3_nt: TGTGCCAGTAGTATAGACAGGGGCGGCTATCAGCCCCAGCATTTT
cdr3_aa: CASSIDRGGYQPQHF

d_call: NA
clone_size: NA
v_call: TRBV9
j_call: TRBJ2-3
cdr3_nt: TGTGCCAGCAGCCCTGGCCCTGGGGCAGATACGCAGTATTTT
cdr3_aa: CASSPGPGADTQYF

d_call: NA
clone_size: NA
v_call: TRBV28
j_call: TRBJ1-3
cdr3_nt: TGTGCCAGCAGTGAGAGACATCTCTCTGGAAACACCATATATTTT
cdr3_aa: CASSERHLSGNTIYF

d_call: NA
clone_size: NA
v_call: TRBV4-1
j_call: TRBJ2-4
cdr3_nt: TGCGCCAGCAGCCAAGAAGGCACCCGCAAAAACATTCAGTACTTC
cdr3_aa: CASSQEGTRKNIQYF

d_call: TRBD1
clone_size: once
v_call: TRBV28
j_call: TRBJ2-6
cdr3_nt: TGTGCCAGCACCCGACAGGGGGCGCCCGGGGCCAACGTCCTGACTTTC
cdr3_aa: CASTRQGAPGANVLTF

d_call: TRBD2
clone_size: NA
v_call: TRBV6-5
j_call: TRBJ2-1
cdr3_nt: TGTGCCAGCAGTTTTCGACGGGGGGGCAATGAGCAGTTCTTC
cdr3_aa: CASSFRRGGNEQFF

d_call: TRBD1
clone_size: NA
v_call: TRBV29-1
j_call: TRBJ1-3
cdr3_nt: TGCAGCGTCCAGGACAGGGGGCATGGAAACACCATATATTTT
cdr3_aa: CSVQDRGHGNTIYF

d_call: NA
clone_size: NA
v_call: TRBV29-1
j_call: TRBJ1-4
cdr3_nt: TGCAGCGTCTGGGGACGGGAGACTAATGAAAAACTGTTTTTT
cdr3_aa: CSVWGRETNEKLFF

d_call: NA
clone_size: once
v_call: TRBV28
j_call: TRBJ2-5
cdr3_nt: TGTGCCAGCAGTACCACCAGGGGGGGGGAGACCCAGTACTTC
cdr3_aa: CASSTTRGGETQYF

d_call: TRBD2
clone_size: NA
v_call: TRBV27
j_call: TRBJ2-1
cdr3_nt: TGTGCCAGCAGTCAAAGACAGGGGACTAGCGGGAGGTACAATGAGCAGTTCTTC
cdr3_aa: CASSQRQGTSGRYNEQFF

d_call: TRBD2
clone_size: NA
v_call: TRBV5-1
j_call: TRBJ2-3
cdr3_nt: TGCGCCAGCAGCCTGGGACTAGCGGGAGGGTCCACAGATACGCAGTATTTT
cdr3_aa: CASSLGLAGGSTDTQYF

d_call: NA
clone_size: NA
v_call: TRBV9
j_call: TRBJ2-7
cdr3_nt: TGTGCCAGCAGCGTAGGAGGCAGGGGTCCCTACGAGCAGTACTTC
cdr3_aa: CASSVGGRGPYEQYF

d_call: NA
clone_size: NA
v_call: TRBV7-2
j_call: TRBJ2-3
cdr3_nt: TGTGCCAGCAGCTTAGGTTCAGGCCCAGATACGCAGTATTTT
cdr3_aa: CASSLGSGPDTQYF

d_call: NA
clone_size: NA
v_call: TRBV29-1
j_call: TRBJ2-6
cdr3_nt: TGCAGCGTGGGCAGTACAGGGGGGGCCAACGTCCTGACTTTC
cdr3_aa: CSVGSTGGANVLTF

d_call: TRBD1
clone_size: NA
v_call: TRBV9
j_call: TRBJ2-5
cdr3_nt: TGTGCCAGCAGCACCGGGACAGAAAGGGAGACCCAGTACTTC
cdr3_aa: CASSTGTERETQYF

d_call: NA
clone_size: NA
v_call: TRBV5-8
j_call: TRBJ1-1
cdr3_nt: TGTGCCAGCAGCCGTGGGATCGAGGACGCTGAAGCTTTCTTT
cdr3_aa: CASSRGIEDAEAFF